This TCR beta chain was profiled in a study of T-cell memory formation after mild COVID-19. Overall study findings and caveats: In pre-infection memory, a portion of responding clones appeared, which suggested that cross-reactive memory joined. Day 15 to 85 contractors were CD4/CD8 balanced; later expanders leaned CD4+.

Via MiXCR, TCRdb re-called the 5' RACE reads, giving one row per CDR3 protein. This repertoire shows 150,000 to 200,000 distinct CDR3 sequences, 9.5% to 13% found once; its top ten account for approximately 3.8%. Germline CDR1 is MGHRA and CDR2 is YSYEKL. V was pared by 3 bases and J by 0 bases, with 12 bases between. The CDR3 is 15 residues long. With respect to this clonotype: Its antigen is unknown.

The sample was PBMCs or a T cell subset sorted from them (not recorded which). The J gene is TRBJ2-7, the V gene TRBV4-1; possible D gene TRBD1, 5 bases. The sequence derives from a man between 18 and 29 years old who had mild COVID-19 (a few samples of this study predate the infection). Cell type and time point are not known. CDR3 bases: TGCGCCAGCAGCCAGGGGCAGGAGAGCTCCTACGAGCAGTACGTC. It yields the protein CASSQGQESSYEQYV.